This T cell receptor beta chain was observed in a study of control samples from healthy donors and cancer patients. V dropped 2 bases and J dropped 1 base, with 9 bases sitting between them. Germline CDR1 is SGHKS and CDR2 is YYEKEE (reference sequence). This CDR3 has 14 residues. Assay used: immunoSEQ multiplex PCR; TCRdb lists only in-frame clones, some missing. Of 110,000 or so clones in the sample, around four fifths were seen once. V usage is TRBV5-5 and J usage is TRBJ1-1; D remains ambiguous. This sequence was found in a man aged 18 to 29 in good health. Source material: blood. The CDR3 coding sequence is TGTGCCAGCAGCTTCTCTTGGGGGAACACTGAAGCTTTCTTT. Protein sequence: CASSFSWGNTEAFF.